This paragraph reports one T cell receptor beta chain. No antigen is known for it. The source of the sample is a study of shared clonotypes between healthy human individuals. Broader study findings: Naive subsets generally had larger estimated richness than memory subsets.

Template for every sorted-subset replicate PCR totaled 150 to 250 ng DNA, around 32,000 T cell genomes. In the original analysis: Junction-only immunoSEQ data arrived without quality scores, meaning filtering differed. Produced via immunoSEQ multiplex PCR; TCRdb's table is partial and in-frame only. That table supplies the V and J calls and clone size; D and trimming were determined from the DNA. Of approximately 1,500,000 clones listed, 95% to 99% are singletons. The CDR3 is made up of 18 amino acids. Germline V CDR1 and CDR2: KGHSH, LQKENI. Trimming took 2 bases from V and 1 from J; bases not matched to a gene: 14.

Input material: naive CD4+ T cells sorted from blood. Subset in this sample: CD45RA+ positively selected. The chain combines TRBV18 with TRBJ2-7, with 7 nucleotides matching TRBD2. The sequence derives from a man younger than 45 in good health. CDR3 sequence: CASSPTGGTQTGSYEQYF. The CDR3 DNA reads TGTGCCAGCTCACCAACGGGAGGCACACAGACCGGGTCCTACGAGCAGTACTTC.